This TCR beta chain was observed in a study of T cells after yellow fever vaccination. Regarding the study as a whole: Abundant bulk-population clonotypes could contaminate the FACS-sorted repertoires. Only a minor proportion of clonotypes was detected across both CD4 and CD8 compartments.

It was through 5'RACE template switching that TCR cDNA was made, with a universal primer site and UMIs added. One entry per CDR3 protein results from TCRdb running MiXCR on the 5' RACE reads. This sample has 450,000 to 600,000 distinct CDR3 sequences, with roughly 12% found just once. Germline loops: CDR1 MNHEY, CDR2 SVGAGI. This CDR3 has 14 residues. J was trimmed by 4 bases and V by 2 bases; bases with no gene match: 3. This clonotype was found a few times. The antigen is unknown. The sequence came from a man aged 25 to 45 who received the YFV17D yellow fever vaccine. The specimen comprised PBMCs, sampled on the day of the yellow fever booster vaccination. The gene calls are TRBV6-5 and TRBJ2-5; 8 bases line up with TRBD2. CDR3 sequence: CASSYRGGIETQYF. CDR3 DNA sequence: TGTGCCAGCAGTTACCGGGGGGGGATAGAGACCCAGTACTTC.